These 23 T cell receptor beta chains originate from one sample sequenced in a study of T-cell reconstitution after alpha-beta-depleted transplantation in children. For TCRbeta, the library was prepared with unique molecular identifiers. MiXCR was run by TCRdb on the PCR reads, yielding one entry per CDR3 protein. The table lists roughly 500,000 distinct CDR3 sequences, 10% to 13% of them singletons, with 2% to 2.5% in the top ten. The specimen comprised PBMCs, sampled before TCRalphabeta/CD19-depleted stem cell transplant. The receptor source for this set is a child aged 2-9 years with inherited bone marrow failure, due to receive a stem cell transplant.

This clonotype was counted many times. The chain has TRBV20-1 and TRBJ2-7, with 9 bases that match TRBD2. J lost 3 bases, V lost 6 bases, and 6 bases had no gene match. CDR1 and CDR2 (germline): DFQATT, SNEGSKA (reference sequence). The length of the CDR3 is 13 residues. In DNA form, the CDR3 reads TGCAGTGCGGAAGCGGGAGGTTACTACGAGCAGTACTTC. Its translation: CSAEAGGYYEQYF.

This clonotype has at least ten counts. The CDR3 nucleotides are TGCAGCGTTGATGGAACTAGGATCGGGCTCACAGATACGCAGTATTTT. Translating gives CSVDGTRIGLTDTQYF. The chain combines TRBV29-1 with TRBJ2-3; maybe TRBD2 (5 bases). The CDR3 covers 16 residues. Germline V gene data show CDR1 as SQVTM and CDR2 as ANQGSEA. V was cut by 3 bases and J by 2 bases, with 18 bases left in between.

This clonotype showed up many times. The genes are TRBV12-3 or TRBV12-4 and TRBJ2-1; D is undetermined. V was pared by 6 bases and J by 8 bases, with 11 bases between. This CDR3 contains 12 residues. The CDR3 spells CASSQVAYEQFF. The DNA of the CDR3 is TGTGCCAGCAGCCAAGTAGCATATGAGCAGTTCTTC.

To note about this clonotype: This may come from a read error, since a much larger clone is one base off. The genes are TRBV20-1 and TRBJ2-5, with D perhaps TRBD1 or TRBD2 (6 bases each). Germline V gene sequence: CDR1 DFQATT, CDR2 SNEGSKA (reference sequence). The CDR3 runs to 11 residues. The CDR3 spells CSAARGETRYF. The CDR3 DNA follows: TGCAGTGCCGCGAGGGGGGAGACCCGGTACTTC.

This clonotype was counted a few times. The chain joins TRBV18 to TRBJ1-6; D not resolved. The V gene's germline CDR1 is KGHSH and CDR2 LQKENI. The V end was cut by 1 base, the J end by 8 bases, with 9 bases between. This CDR3 spans 14 amino acids. DNA of the CDR3: TGTGCCAGCTCACCACGGCAGGATGATTCACCCCTCCACTTT. As protein: CASSPRQDDSPLHF.

This clonotype was seen repeatedly, ten times or more. The chain employs TRBV29-1 and TRBJ2-5; TRBD2 agrees at 8 bases. This CDR3 contains 16 residues. Germline V CDR1 and CDR2: SQVTM, ANQGSEA. V shed 3 bases and J 1 base; nucleotides not matched to a gene: 10. The CDR3 sequence: CSVDAIGGRPQETQYF. DNA for the CDR3: TGCAGCGTTGATGCGATTGGCGGGAGGCCCCAAGAGACCCAGTACTTC.

DNA of the CDR3: TGTGCCAGCAGCTTAGTACCGGGACTCCCGGCCTCCTCCTACAATGAGCAGTTCTTC. This encodes CASSLVPGLPASSYNEQFF. V usage is TRBV11-2 and J usage is TRBJ2-1, with D maybe TRBD2 (6 bases). CDR3 length: 19 amino acids. Trimming left V 1 base short and J 0 bases short, with 19 bases between. The germline V gene encodes CDR1 SGHAT and CDR2 FQNNGV. The full variable domain, with the rest looked up from reference TRBV11-2 and TRBJ2-1, is EAGVAQSPRYKIIEKRQSVAFWCNPISGHATLYWYQQILGQGPKLLIQFQNNGVVDDSQLPKDRFSAERLKGVDSTLKIQPAKLEDSAVYLCASSLVPGLPASSYNEQFFGPGTRLTVL.

This clonotype was counted a few times. The chain links TRBV18 to TRBJ2-3; D not certain. Per the germline V gene, CDR1 is KGHSH and CDR2 is LQKENI. V lost 3 bases and J lost 2, with 30 bases in between. The CDR3 length is 21 residues. Here the CDR3 DNA reads TGTGCCAGCTCACCGGACCTCGGGCTGCTCGAATCCCCCGCTATCACAGATACGCAGTATTTT. This codes for CASSPDLGLLESPAITDTQYF. The whole variable domain, filled in from reference TRBV18 and TRBJ2-3, reads NAGVMQNPRHLVRRRGQEARLRCSPMKGHSHVYWYRQLPEEGLKFMVYLQKENIIDESGMPKERFSAEFPKEGPSILRIQQVVRGDSAAYFCASSPDLGLLESPAITDTQYFGPGTRLTVL.

This clonotype was counted many times. J is TRBJ2-5 and V is TRBV29-1; possibly TRBD1 for D (5 bases). Germline CDR1 SQVTM, CDR2 ANQGSEA. With 3 bases removed from V and 4 bases from J, the gap between germline ends came to 9 bases. The CDR3 consists of 12 residues. DNA for the CDR3: TGCAGCGTTGATCTGGGGCGAGAGACCCAGTACTTC. It encodes CSVDLGRETQYF.

This clonotype appeared many times. V gene TRBV29-1 combines with J gene TRBJ2-7, with a weak D call TRBD2 (6 bases). V was shortened by 6 bases and J by 3 bases, with 18 bases between the two germline ends. Germline loops: CDR1 SQVTM, CDR2 ANQGSEA. CDR3 size: 14 residues. CDR3 residues: CSVSGEMRGYEQYF. The DNA for the CDR3 is TGCAGCGTCTCGGGGGAAATGAGGGGCTACGAGCAGTACTTC.

In DNA form, the CDR3 reads TGTGCCAGCAGCCGAAGCGGGAGTTTCTACAATGAGCAGTTCTTC. This translates into CASSRSGSFYNEQFF. This rearrangement joins TRBV7-9 to TRBJ2-1; 8 bases align to TRBD2. Germline V gene data show CDR1 as SEHNR and CDR2 as FQNEAQ (reference sequence). This CDR3 comprises 15 residues. J was trimmed by 3 bases and V by 5 bases; bases with no gene match: 6.

The sample holds many counts of this clonotype. The chain is built from TRBV12-3 or TRBV12-4 and TRBJ1-5, with D uncertain. The V end lost 1 base, the J end lost 5 bases, and 9 bases lay between the germline ends. This CDR3 comprises 14 residues. CDR3 region: CASSLGGFYQPQHF. CDR3 sequence (DNA): TGTGCCAGCAGTTTAGGGGGTTTTTATCAGCCCCAGCATTTT.

In its sample, this clonotype was seen many times. This chain joins TRBV20-1 and TRBJ2-7; D might be TRBD1 (5 bases). The germline V gene has CDR1 DFQATT and CDR2 SNEGSKA (reference sequence). CDR3 length equals 14 residues. The V end lost 3 bases, the J end lost 6 bases, and 18 bases lay between the germline ends. CDR3 DNA sequence: TGCAGTGCTAGTAATCTGCTAGGGGCTGGCGAGCAGTACTTC. This translates into CSASNLLGAGEQYF.

There are many counts of this clonotype. J is TRBJ1-1 and V is TRBV20-1, with D maybe TRBD1 (5 bases). Germline V gene sequence: CDR1 DFQATT, CDR2 SNEGSKA (reference sequence). V was trimmed by 3 bases and J by 3 bases, leaving 8 bases between them. The CDR3 is 12 amino acids. CDR3: CSASQGDTEAFF. The CDR3 bases are TGCAGTGCTAGCCAGGGTGACACTGAAGCTTTCTTT.

The rearrangement joins TRBV28 to TRBJ2-7; 10 nucleotides match TRBD2. V lost 5 bases to trimming and J lost 5 bases; unmatched junction nucleotides: 12. The CDR3 length is 16 residues. CDR1 and CDR2 from the germline V gene are MDHEN and SYDVKM. CDR3 in amino acids: CASSPPGTSAYDEQYF. In nucleotides, the CDR3 is TGTGCCAGCAGTCCCCCCGGGACTAGCGCCTATGACGAGCAGTACTTC. The complete variable domain, with remaining parts taken from reference TRBV28 and TRBJ2-7, reads DVKVTQSSRYLVKRTGEKVFLECVQDMDHENMFWYRQDPGLGLRLIYFSYDVKMKEKGDIPEGYSVSREKKERFSLILESASTNQTSMYLCASSPPGTSAYDEQYFGPGTRLTVT.

This clonotype occurred many times. V and J are TRBV28 and TRBJ1-1; maybe TRBD1 (5 bases). Germline CDR1 is MDHEN and CDR2 is SYDVKM. V lost 4 bases and J 1 base, leaving 16 bases between the germline ends. The CDR3 loop spans 16 amino acids. The CDR3 spells CASSSYIARANTEAFF. CDR3 nucleotide sequence: TGTGCCAGCAGTTCCTATATAGCCAGGGCGAACACTGAAGCTTTCTTT. The whole variable domain, filled in from reference TRBV28 and TRBJ1-1, reads DVKVTQSSRYLVKRTGEKVFLECVQDMDHENMFWYRQDPGLGLRLIYFSYDVKMKEKGDIPEGYSVSREKKERFSLILESASTNQTSMYLCASSSYIARANTEAFFGQGTRLTVV.

This clonotype has ten or more counts. This chain connects TRBV4-3 to TRBJ2-5, with 8 bases identical to TRBD1. V shed 0 bases, J shed 2 bases, and the junction held 2 bases outside the gene matches. The CDR3 loop spans 15 amino acids. The germline V gene has CDR1 LGHNA and CDR2 YSLEER. Written as DNA, the CDR3 is TGCGCCAGCAGCCAAGAAACAGGGGGACAAGAGACCCAGTACTTC. It codes for CASSQETGGQETQYF.

This sequence joins TRBV6-5 and TRBJ2-1; no clear D gene. The germline V and J ends were trimmed by 2 bases and 2 bases, with 13 bases remaining between them. The CDR3 extends over 16 amino acids. Germline CDR1 is MNHEY and CDR2 is SVGAGI. The CDR3 is CASSYATVLAYNEQFF. The CDR3 DNA follows: TGTGCCAGCAGTTACGCGACTGTACTCGCCTACAATGAGCAGTTCTTC.

At least ten counts were recorded for this clonotype. This chain joins TRBV29-1 and TRBJ1-2; D is perhaps TRBD1 (5 bases). The CDR3 runs to 11 residues. Germline CDR1 is SQVTM and CDR2 is ANQGSEA. Trimming shortened V by 3 bases and J by 8 bases, and 10 bases separated the two germline ends. CDR3 residues: CSVEVSGGYTF. In DNA form, the CDR3 reads TGCAGCGTTGAGGTCTCAGGGGGCTACACCTTC.

This clonotype was seen many times. The chain links TRBV15 to TRBJ2-7, with D tentatively TRBD2 (6 bases). Looked up from germline, CDR1 is LNHNV and CDR2 is YYDKDF (reference sequence). There are 14 residues in the CDR3. Trimming shortened V by 1 base and J by 5 bases, and 12 bases separated the two germline ends. CDR3 sequence: CATSRAREYHEQYF. Here the CDR3 DNA reads TGTGCCACCAGCAGAGCCCGGGAGTACCACGAGCAGTACTTC.

In this sample, this clonotype turned up many times. V usage is TRBV7-2 and J usage is TRBJ2-3; 7 bases agree with TRBD2. The CDR3 has 13 residues. CDR1 is SGHTA and CDR2 is FQGNSA in the germline V gene. V lost 5 bases and J lost 9; bases outside the gene matches: 8. This CDR3 reads CASSRLASGTQYF. CDR3 nucleotides: TGTGCCAGCAGCCGACTAGCTTCAGGCACGCAGTATTTT.

The V gene is TRBV5-4, the J gene TRBJ2-1; TRBD1 matches 9 bases. The CDR3 spans 15 residues. V shed 4 bases, J shed 4 bases, and the junction held 6 bases outside the gene matches. The germline V gene encodes CDR1 SGHNT and CDR2 YYREEE (reference sequence). The CDR3 loop reads CASSLRDREYNEQFF. For the CDR3, the DNA is TGTGCCAGCAGCCTCCGGGACAGGGAATACAATGAGCAGTTCTTC.

This clonotype was seen at least ten times. The chain has TRBV15 and TRBJ2-4, with no clear D. Germline V gene lookup returns CDR1 LNHNV and CDR2 YYDKDF (reference sequence). The CDR3 sequence is 14 residues long. The V and J ends lost 2 bases and 7 bases respectively, with 12 bases between them. Here the CDR3 DNA reads TGTGCCACCAGCAGACCCTCAGACTGGAACATTCAGTACTTC. Residues: CATSRPSDWNIQYF.